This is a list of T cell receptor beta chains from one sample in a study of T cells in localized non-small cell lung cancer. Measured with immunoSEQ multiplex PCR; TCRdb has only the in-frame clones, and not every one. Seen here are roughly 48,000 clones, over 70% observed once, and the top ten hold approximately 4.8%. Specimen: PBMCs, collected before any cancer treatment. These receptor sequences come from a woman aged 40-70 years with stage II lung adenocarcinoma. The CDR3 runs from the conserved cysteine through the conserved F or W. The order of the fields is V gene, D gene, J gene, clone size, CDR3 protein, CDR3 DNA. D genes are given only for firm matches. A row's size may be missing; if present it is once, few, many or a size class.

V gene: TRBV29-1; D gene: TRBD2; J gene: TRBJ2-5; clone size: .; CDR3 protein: CSGGSGGEQETQYF; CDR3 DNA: TGCAGCGGTGGGTCGGGGGGGGAGCAAGAGACCCAGTACTTC
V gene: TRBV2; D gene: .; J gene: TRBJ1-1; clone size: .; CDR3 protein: CASTFADGTEAFF; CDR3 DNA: TGTGCCAGCACTTTCGCGGACGGCACTGAAGCTTTCTTT
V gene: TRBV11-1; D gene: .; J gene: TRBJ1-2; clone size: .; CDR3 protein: CASSYGQSYGYTF; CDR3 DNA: TGTGCCAGCAGTTACGGACAGTCCTATGGCTACACCTTC
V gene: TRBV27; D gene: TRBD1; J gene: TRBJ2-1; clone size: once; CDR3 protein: CASSLGPRTGSSFNEQFF; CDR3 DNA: TGTGCCAGCAGTTTAGGGCCCCGGACAGGGTCTTCCTTCAATGAGCAGTTCTTC
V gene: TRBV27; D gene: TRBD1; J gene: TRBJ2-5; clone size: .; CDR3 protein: CASSPRDRQETQYF; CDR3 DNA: TGTGCCAGCAGTCCGAGGGACAGGCAAGAGACCCAGTACTTC
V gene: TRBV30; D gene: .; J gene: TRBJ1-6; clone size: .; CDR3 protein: CAWSVEGHGNSPLHF; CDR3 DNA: TGTGCCTGGAGTGTGGAGGGACACGGAAATTCACCCCTCCACTTT
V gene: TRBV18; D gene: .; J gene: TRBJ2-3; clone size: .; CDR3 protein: CASSPDGNADTQYF; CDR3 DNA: TGTGCCAGCTCACCGGACGGTAATGCAGATACGCAGTATTTT
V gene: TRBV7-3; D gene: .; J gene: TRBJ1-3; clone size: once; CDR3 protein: CASSLGDNSGNTIYF; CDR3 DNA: TGTGCCAGCAGCTTAGGGGACAACTCTGGAAACACCATATATTTT
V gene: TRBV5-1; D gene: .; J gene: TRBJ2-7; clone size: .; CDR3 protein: CASSLSGVGYEQYF; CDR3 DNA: TGCGCCAGCAGCTTGTCTGGGGTAGGCTACGAGCAGTACTTC
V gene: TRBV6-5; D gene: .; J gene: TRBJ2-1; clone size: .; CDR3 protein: CASSYSKVYNEQFF; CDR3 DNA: TGTGCCAGCAGTTACTCGAAGGTATACAATGAGCAGTTCTTC
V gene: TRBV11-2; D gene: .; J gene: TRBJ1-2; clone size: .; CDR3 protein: CASSEVSFRSVDYGYTF; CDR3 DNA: TGTGCCAGCAGTGAGGTGTCATTTCGGAGCGTCGACTATGGCTACACCTTC
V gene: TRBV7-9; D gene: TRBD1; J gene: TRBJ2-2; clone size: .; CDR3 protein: CASRPPYRGDTGELFF; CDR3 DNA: TGTGCCAGCAGACCGCCATACAGGGGGGATACCGGGGAGCTGTTTTTT
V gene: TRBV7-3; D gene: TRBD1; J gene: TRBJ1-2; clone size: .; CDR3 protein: CASSPLDRGDNYGYTF; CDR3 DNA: TGTGCCAGCAGCCCCTTAGACAGGGGGGATAACTATGGCTACACCTTC
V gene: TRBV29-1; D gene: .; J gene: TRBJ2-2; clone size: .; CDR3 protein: CSAKGGIDTGELFF; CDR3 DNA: TGCAGCGCAAAGGGGGGGATAGACACCGGGGAGCTGTTTTTT
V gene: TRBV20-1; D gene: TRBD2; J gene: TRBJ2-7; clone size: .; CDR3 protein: CSASGGGEQYF; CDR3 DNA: TGCAGTGCTAGTGGCGGGGGCGAGCAGTACTTC
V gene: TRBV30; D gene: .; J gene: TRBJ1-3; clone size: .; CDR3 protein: CAWSVGTVGNTIYF; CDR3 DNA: TGTGCCTGGAGTGTAGGTACAGTTGGAAACACCATATATTTT
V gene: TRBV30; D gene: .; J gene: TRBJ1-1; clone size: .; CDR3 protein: CACRGHLNTEAFF; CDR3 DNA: TGTGCCTGTAGGGGACACCTGAACACTGAAGCTTTCTTT
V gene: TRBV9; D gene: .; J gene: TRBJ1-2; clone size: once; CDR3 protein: CASSEFQNYGYTF; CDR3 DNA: TGTGCCAGCAGCGAGTTTCAGAACTATGGCTACACCTTC
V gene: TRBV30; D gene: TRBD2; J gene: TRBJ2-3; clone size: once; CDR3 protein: CAWSVPGGVTDTQYF; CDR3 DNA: TGTGCCTGGAGTGTACCGGGAGGTGTCACAGATACGCAGTATTTT
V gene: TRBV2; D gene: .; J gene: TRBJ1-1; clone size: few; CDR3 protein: CASSEGGENTEAFF; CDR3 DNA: TGTGCCAGCAGTGAAGGAGGGGAGAACACTGAAGCTTTCTTT
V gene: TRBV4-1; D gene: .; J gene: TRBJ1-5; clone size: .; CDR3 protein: CASSQTWDGNQPQHF; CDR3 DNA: TGCGCCAGCAGCCAGACGTGGGACGGCAATCAGCCCCAGCATTTT
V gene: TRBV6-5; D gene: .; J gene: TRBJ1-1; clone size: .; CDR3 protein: CASGSMNTEAFF; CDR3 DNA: TGTGCCAGCGGATCGATGAACACTGAAGCTTTCTTT
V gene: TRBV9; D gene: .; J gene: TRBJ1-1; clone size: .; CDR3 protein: CASSPGTVNTEAFF; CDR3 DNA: TGTGCCAGCAGCCCCGGGACGGTGAACACTGAAGCTTTCTTT
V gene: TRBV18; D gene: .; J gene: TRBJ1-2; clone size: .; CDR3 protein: CASSPSRQSLNYGYTF; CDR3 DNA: TGTGCCAGCTCACCGTCTCGACAGAGCCTTAACTATGGCTACACCTTC
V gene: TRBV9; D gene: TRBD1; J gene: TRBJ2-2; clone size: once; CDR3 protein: CASSYRTGGPGLHLNTGELFF; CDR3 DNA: TGTGCCAGCAGTTACCGTACAGGGGGCCCGGGGCTGCACCTCAACACCGGGGAGCTGTTTTTT
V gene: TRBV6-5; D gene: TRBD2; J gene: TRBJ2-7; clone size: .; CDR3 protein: CASSYSRLALSYEQYF; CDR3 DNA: TGTGCCAGCAGTTACTCGAGACTAGCCCTCTCCTACGAGCAGTACTTC
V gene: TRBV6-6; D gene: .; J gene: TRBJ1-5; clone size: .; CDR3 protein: CASSYEVTSQPQHF; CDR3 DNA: TGTGCCAGCAGTTACGAGGTAACGAGTCAGCCCCAGCATTTT
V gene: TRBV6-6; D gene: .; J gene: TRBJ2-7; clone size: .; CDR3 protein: CASSPGLYEQYF; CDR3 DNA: TGTGCCAGCAGTCCCGGTTTGTACGAGCAGTACTTC
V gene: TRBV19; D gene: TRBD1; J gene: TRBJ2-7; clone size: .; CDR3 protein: CATCPGTGGLEQYF; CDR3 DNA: TGTGCCACCTGTCCCGGGACAGGGGGCTTGGAGCAGTATTTC
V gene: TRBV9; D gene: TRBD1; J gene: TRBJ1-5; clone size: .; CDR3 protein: CASSPGTGGDQPQHF; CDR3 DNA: TGTGCCAGCAGCCCCGGGACAGGGGGCGATCAGCCCCAGCATTTT
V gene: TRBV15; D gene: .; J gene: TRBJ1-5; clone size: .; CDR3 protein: CATSRGPLYSNQPQHF; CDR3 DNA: TGTGCCACCAGCAGAGGGCCACTTTATAGCAATCAGCCCCAGCATTTT
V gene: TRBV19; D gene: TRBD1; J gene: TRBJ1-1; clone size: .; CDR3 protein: CASTDRVNTEAFF; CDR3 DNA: TGTGCCAGTACCGACAGGGTGAACACTGAAGCTTTCTTT
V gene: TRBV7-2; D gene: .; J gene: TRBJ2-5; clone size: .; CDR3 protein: CASSLDSDVGETQYF; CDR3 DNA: TGTGCCAGCAGCTTAGACTCAGACGTCGGAGAGACCCAGTACTTC
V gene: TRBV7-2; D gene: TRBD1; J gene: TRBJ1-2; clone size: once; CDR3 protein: CASRPVTGIYGYTF; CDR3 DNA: TGTGCCAGCAGACCAGTGACAGGGATCTATGGCTACACCTTC
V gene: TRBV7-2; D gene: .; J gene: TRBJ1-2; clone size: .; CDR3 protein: CASSLAVLGYGYTF; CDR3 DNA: TGTGCCAGCAGCTTAGCTGTTTTGGGCTATGGCTACACCTTC
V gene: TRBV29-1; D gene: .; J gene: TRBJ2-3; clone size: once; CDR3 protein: CSSIRADTQYF; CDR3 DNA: TGCAGCTCAATAAGGGCAGATACGCAGTATTTT
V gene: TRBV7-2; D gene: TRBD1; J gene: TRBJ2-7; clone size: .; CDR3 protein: CASSLDGTVNYEQYF; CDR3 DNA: TGTGCCAGCAGCTTAGACGGGACAGTTAACTACGAGCAGTACTTC
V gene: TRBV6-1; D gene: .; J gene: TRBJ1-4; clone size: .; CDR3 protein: CASRLNTGINEKLFF; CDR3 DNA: TGTGCCAGCAGATTAAATACAGGGATTAATGAAAAACTGTTTTTT
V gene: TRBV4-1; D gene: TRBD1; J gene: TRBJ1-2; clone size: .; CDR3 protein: CASSQGQGAVYGYTF; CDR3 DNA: TGCGCCAGCAGCCAAGGGCAGGGGGCAGTCTATGGCTACACCTTC
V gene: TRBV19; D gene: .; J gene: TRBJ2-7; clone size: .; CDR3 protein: CASSIRGESSYEQYF; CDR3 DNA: TGTGCCAGTAGTATAAGGGGGGAAAGCTCCTACGAGCAGTACTTC
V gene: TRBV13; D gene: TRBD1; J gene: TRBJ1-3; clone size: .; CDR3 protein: CASSPLPVGTASDTIYF; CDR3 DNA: TGTGCCAGCAGCCCTTTACCCGTTGGGACAGCCTCAGACACCATATATTTT
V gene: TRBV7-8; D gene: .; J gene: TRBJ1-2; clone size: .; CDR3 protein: CASSPGGLYGYTF; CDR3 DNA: TGTGCCAGCAGCCCTGGTGGACTCTATGGCTACACCTTC
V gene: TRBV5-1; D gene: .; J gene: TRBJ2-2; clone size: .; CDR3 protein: CASSLGMQGGTGELFF; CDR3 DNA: TGCGCCAGCAGCTTGGGGATGCAGGGGGGCACCGGGGAGCTGTTTTTT
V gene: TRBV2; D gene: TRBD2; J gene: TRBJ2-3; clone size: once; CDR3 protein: CASSEVASGGQYF; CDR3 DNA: TGTGCCAGCAGTGAGGTGGCTAGCGGGGGACAGTATTTT